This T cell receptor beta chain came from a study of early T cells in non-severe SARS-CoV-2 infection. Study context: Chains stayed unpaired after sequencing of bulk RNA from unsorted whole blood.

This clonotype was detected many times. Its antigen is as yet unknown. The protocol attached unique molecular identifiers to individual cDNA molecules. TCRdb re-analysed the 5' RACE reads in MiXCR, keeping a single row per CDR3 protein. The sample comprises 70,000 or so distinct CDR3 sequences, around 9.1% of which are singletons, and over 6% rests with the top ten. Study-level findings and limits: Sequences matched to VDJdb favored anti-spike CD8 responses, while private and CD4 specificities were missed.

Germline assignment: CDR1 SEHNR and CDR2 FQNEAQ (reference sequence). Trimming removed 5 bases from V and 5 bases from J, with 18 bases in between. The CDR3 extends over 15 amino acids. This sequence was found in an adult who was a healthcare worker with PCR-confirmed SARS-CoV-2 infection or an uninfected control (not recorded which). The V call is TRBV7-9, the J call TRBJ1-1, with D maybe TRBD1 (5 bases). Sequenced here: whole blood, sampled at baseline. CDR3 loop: CASSLNAGGGTEAFF. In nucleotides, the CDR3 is TGTGCCAGCAGCCTAAACGCCGGGGGAGGGACTGAAGCTTTCTTT. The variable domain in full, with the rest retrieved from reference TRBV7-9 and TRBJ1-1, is DTGVSQNPRHKITKRGQNVTFRCDPISEHNRLYWYRQTLGQGPEFLTYFQNEAQLEKSRLLSDRFSAERPKGSFSTLEIQRTEQGDSAMYLCASSLNAGGGTEAFFGQGTRLTVV.